Shown below are 18 T cell receptor beta chains from a single sample sequenced in a study of human T cells and chemical hapten exposure. The time point was: patch test 1, 2 weeks after DPC sensitization. Treatment indicated: therapeutic diphenylcyclopropenone sensitization with weekly scalp DPC. MiXCR was run by TCRdb on the RACE reads, yielding one entry per CDR3 protein. The top ten clones hold about 1.8% of a sample with 150,000 to 200,000 distinct CDR3 sequences, roughly 15% of them seen once. The sample in question was whole blood, obtained in connection with sensitization to the hapten diphenylcyclopropenone (DPC). These receptors came from a woman aged 25 to 39 with alopecia areata. Some clones in this sample may be carry-over from other donors' samples.

The rearrangement uses TRBV20-1 and TRBJ2-1; TRBD2 matches at 7 bases. CDR1 and CDR2 (germline): DFQATT, SNEGSKA (reference sequence). With 3 bases clipped from V and 0 bases from J, the junction kept 5 bases outside the gene matches. This CDR3 contains 15 residues. CDR3 loop: CSASRGLISYNEQFF. Written as DNA, the CDR3 is TGCAGTGCTAGTAGGGGACTAATCTCCTACAATGAGCAGTTCTTC.

The chain is built from TRBV11-3 and TRBJ2-2; D may be TRBD2 (7 bases). V was shortened by 4 bases and J by 3 bases, with 12 bases between the two germline ends. CDR1 and CDR2 (germline): SGHNT, YENEEA. CDR3 length: 15 amino acids. The CDR3 sequence is CASSSRGAYTGELFF. CDR3 in DNA: TGTGCCAGCAGCTCCCGGGGGGCGTACACCGGGGAGCTGTTTTTT.

The sample holds many counts of this clonotype. The rearrangement joins TRBV29-1 to TRBJ1-1; D remains unclear. V dropped 3 bases and J dropped 1 base, with 3 bases sitting between them. CDR1 is SQVTM and CDR2 is ANQGSEA in the germline V gene. The CDR3 runs 11 residues. The CDR3 reads CSVERNTEAFF. CDR3 nucleotides: TGCAGCGTTGAGAGGAACACTGAAGCTTTCTTT.

The chain uses TRBV2 and TRBJ2-2; D is possibly TRBD2 (5 bases). The germline V gene has CDR1 SNHLY and CDR2 FYNNEI. This CDR3 is built from 14 residues. Trimming left V 6 bases short and J 1 base short, with 9 bases between. The CDR3 DNA reads as TGTGCCAGCAGGAACCGGGAGAACACCGGGGAGCTGTTTTTT. This codes for CASRNRENTGELFF.

The rearrangement joins TRBV5-5 to TRBJ2-2, with TRBD2 matching 9 bases. The CDR3 is 15 residues long. With 4 bases clipped from V and 2 bases from J, the junction kept 3 bases outside the gene matches. Germline CDR1 reads SGHKS; CDR2 reads YYEKEE (reference sequence). DNA of the CDR3: TGTGCCAGCAGCCGGGGACTAGCTAACACCGGGGAGCTGTTTTTT. It encodes CASSRGLANTGELFF.

This chain uses TRBV5-4 with TRBJ1-2; TRBD1 agrees at 7 bases. The CDR3 loop spans 14 amino acids. Trimming cost V 6 bases and J 4 bases; bases outside gene matches: 9. Germline assignment: CDR1 SGHNT and CDR2 YYREEE (reference sequence). The chain's CDR3 is CASTRQGTFYGYTF. The CDR3 DNA follows: TGTGCCAGCACCCGACAGGGCACCTTCTATGGCTACACCTTC.

This chain connects TRBV6-2 or TRBV6-3 to TRBJ2-3; D remains unclear. Per the germline V gene, CDR1 is MNHEY and CDR2 is SVGEGT. CDR3 length: 13 residues. Deletions cut 2 bases from V and 3 bases from J, with 6 bases between. CDR3 bases: TGTGCCAGCAGTTACACTGGAACAGATACGCAGTATTTT. Residues: CASSYTGTDTQYF.

The J gene is TRBJ2-1, the V gene TRBV10-3; D gene unclear. This CDR3 spans 13 amino acids. Trimming took off 6 bases at V and 9 bases at J, with 15 bases between the two ends. Germline assignment: CDR1 ENHRY and CDR2 SYGVKD. CDR3 in amino acids: CAISSSPGGEQFF. CDR3 bases: TGTGCCATCAGCTCCTCCCCCGGCGGTGAGCAGTTCTTC.

The chain uses TRBV28 and TRBJ1-2; weak D call: TRBD1 (5 bases). CDR3 length: 13 amino acids. The V and J ends lost 4 bases and 2 bases respectively, with 8 bases between them. Per germline, CDR1 MDHEN and CDR2 SYDVKM. The CDR3 spells CASSWAGNYGYTF. As DNA, the CDR3 is TGTGCCAGCAGTTGGGCAGGGAACTATGGCTACACCTTC.

This clonotype was recorded a few times. V gene TRBV2 combines with J gene TRBJ2-2, with 11 bases identical to TRBD2. V was pared by 6 bases and J by 7 bases, with 10 bases of the junction left unmatched. Germline loops: CDR1 SNHLY, CDR2 FYNNEI. The CDR3 has 16 residues. The CDR3 loop is CASSGLAGTPGGELFF. CDR3 nucleotide sequence: TGTGCCAGCAGCGGACTAGCGGGTACCCCTGGCGGGGAGCTGTTTTTT. Combining the CDR3 with reference TRBV2 and TRBJ2-2 gives the whole variable domain EPEVTQTPSHQVTQMGQEVILRCVPISNHLYFYWYRQILGQKVEFLVSFYNNEISEKSEIFDDQFSVERPDGSNFTLKIRSTKLEDSAMYFCASSGLAGTPGGELFFGEGSRLTVL.

Written as DNA, the CDR3 is TGCGCCACCAACCAACCGGACAGGGGAGCGTATGGCTACACCTTC. Translated: CATNQPDRGAYGYTF. V usage is TRBV10-2 and J usage is TRBJ1-2, with 9 nucleotides matching TRBD1. CDR3 size: 15 residues. Per germline, CDR1 WSHSY and CDR2 SAAADI. Trimming at V came to 10 bases and at J to 5 bases, leaving 14 bases not matched to a gene.

This clonotype was detected only a few times. The gene calls are TRBV18 and TRBJ1-1; unclear D gene. The CDR3 spans 13 residues. Trimming left V 3 bases short and J 5 bases short, with 10 bases between. Germline V CDR1 and CDR2: KGHSH, LQKENI. The CDR3 loop is CASSPAFGTEAFF. For the CDR3, the DNA is TGTGCCAGCTCACCTGCCTTCGGGACTGAAGCTTTCTTT.

In DNA, the CDR3 is TGTGCCTGGAAAAGTCTCGGGGAGCTGTTTTTT. Translating gives CAWKSLGELFF. The gene calls are TRBV30 and TRBJ2-2; D remains unclear. V shed 4 bases and J shed 7 bases, with 7 bases lying between them. The CDR3 sequence is 11 residues long. Germline V lookup: CDR1 GTSNPN, CDR2 SVGIG (reference sequence).

J is TRBJ2-3 and V is TRBV28; D gene ambiguous. CDR1 is MDHEN and CDR2 is SYDVKM in the germline V gene. This CDR3 comprises 12 residues. V lost 1 base and J lost 6, with 5 bases in between. This CDR3 reads CASSLFFDTQYF. The CDR3 region has the DNA TGTGCCAGCAGTTTATTTTTCGATACGCAGTATTTT.

In this sample, this clonotype turned up many times. V usage is TRBV5-4 and J usage is TRBJ1-6; 9 nucleotides match TRBD1. Germline CDR1 SGHNT, CDR2 YYREEE (reference sequence). V was pared by 4 bases and J by 5 bases, with 4 bases of the junction left unmatched. CDR3 size: 15 residues. The CDR3: CASSHRGRHNSPLHF. The CDR3 DNA reads TGTGCCAGCAGCCACAGGGGGCGGCATAATTCACCCCTCCACTTT.

This clonotype was counted many times. In nucleotides, the CDR3 is TGCGCCAGCAGCCAAGATGTCCAGGGTTACGATACGCAGTATTTT. It translates to CASSQDVQGYDTQYF. The rearrangement uses TRBV4-3 and TRBJ2-3; tentatively, D is TRBD1 (5 bases). Germline CDR1 is LGHNA and CDR2 is YSLEER. CDR3 length: 15 amino acids. V was pared by 0 bases and J by 6 bases, with 13 bases between.

This chain connects TRBV28 to TRBJ1-5; no clear D gene. The CDR3 consists of 15 residues. CDR1 and CDR2 from the germline V gene are MDHEN and SYDVKM. The V and J ends lost 8 bases and 0 bases respectively, with 14 bases between them. The CDR3 DNA reads as TGTGCCAGCGGCGTTCAGGAGAATAGCAATCAGCCCCAGCATTTT. Translation: CASGVQENSNQPQHF. The whole variable domain, remainder taken from reference TRBV28 and TRBJ1-5, is DVKVTQSSRYLVKRTGEKVFLECVQDMDHENMFWYRQDPGLGLRLIYFSYDVKMKEKGDIPEGYSVSREKKERFSLILESASTNQTSMYLCASGVQENSNQPQHFGDGTRLSIL.

This clonotype was seen more than once but under ten times. V usage is TRBV28 and J usage is TRBJ2-1; 8 nucleotides agree with TRBD1. Germline V CDR1 and CDR2: MDHEN, SYDVKM. Trimming took 6 bases from V and 2 from J; bases not matched to a gene: 6. CDR3 length: 15 amino acids. CDR3 DNA sequence: TGTGCCAGCAGCTCGACAGGGGTGACCTACAATGAGCAGTTCTTC. It codes for CASSSTGVTYNEQFF.